This T cell receptor beta chain appears in the sequencing data of a study of tumor-infiltrating lymphocytes in primary liver carcinoma. From unsorted bulk tissue weighing about 20-32 mg, DNA and RNA were co-extracted. Patients diagnosed with primary liver carcinoma received treatment through surgical resection. Without exception, tumor samples held over 90% viable tumor cells. Regarding this clonotype: The CDR3 end shows no conserved phenylalanine or tryptophan, and so a read error is likely.

This CDR3 spans 16 amino acids. The V end lost 0 bases, the J end lost 5 bases, and 16 bases lay between the germline ends. Looked up from germline, CDR1 is MNHEY and CDR2 is SVGEGT. cDNA specific to TCR beta was made from 500 ng of total RNA, with a constant-region primer employed for priming. A slightly modified ARM-PCR protocol with three nested multiplex PCR rounds produced these TCR beta libraries. Use of TRBV1-TRBV30 forward primers with a C-beta reverse primer characterized the first two PCR rounds, which lasted around 10 cycles each. A single record per CDR3 protein comes from TCRdb applying MiXCR to the multiplex PCR reads. Counted here are about 190,000 distinct CDR3 sequences, about 85% occurring once; the ten biggest clones make up 15% to 20%.

The rearrangement links TRBV6-2 or TRBV6-3 to TRBJ1-1, with unresolved D. This clonotype originated in a man aged 35-49 years with primary liver carcinoma and hepatitis B virus infection. Sequences were obtained from tumor tissue from primary liver carcinoma. CDR3 nucleotide sequence: TGTGCCAGCAGTTACTCACCTTACATGGTGGGGACTGAAGCTTTCTCT. It specifies CASSYSPYMVGTEAFS.